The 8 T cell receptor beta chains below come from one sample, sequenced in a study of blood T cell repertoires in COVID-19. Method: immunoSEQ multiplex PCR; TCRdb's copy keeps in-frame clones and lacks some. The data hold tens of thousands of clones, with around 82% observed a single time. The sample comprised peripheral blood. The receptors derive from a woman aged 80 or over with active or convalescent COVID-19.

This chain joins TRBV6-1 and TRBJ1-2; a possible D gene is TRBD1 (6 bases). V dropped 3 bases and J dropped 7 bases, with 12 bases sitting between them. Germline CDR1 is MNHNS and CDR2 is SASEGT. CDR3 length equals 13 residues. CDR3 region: CASSDVGAGGYTF. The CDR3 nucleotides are TGTGCCAGCAGTGATGTGGGGGCGGGTGGCTACACCTTC.

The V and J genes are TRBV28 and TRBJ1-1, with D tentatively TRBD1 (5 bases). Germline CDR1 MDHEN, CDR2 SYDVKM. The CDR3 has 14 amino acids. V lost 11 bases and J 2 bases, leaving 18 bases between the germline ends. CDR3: CASSSGQGNTEAFF. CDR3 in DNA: TGTGCCTCTAGTAGTGGACAAGGCAACACTGAAGCTTTCTTT.

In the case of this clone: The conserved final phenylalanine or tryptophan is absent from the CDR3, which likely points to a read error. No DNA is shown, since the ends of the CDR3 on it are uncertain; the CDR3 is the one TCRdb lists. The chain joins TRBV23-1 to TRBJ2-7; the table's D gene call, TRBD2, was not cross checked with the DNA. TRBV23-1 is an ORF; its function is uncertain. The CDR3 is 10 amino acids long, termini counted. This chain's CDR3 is CASRETGSLE.

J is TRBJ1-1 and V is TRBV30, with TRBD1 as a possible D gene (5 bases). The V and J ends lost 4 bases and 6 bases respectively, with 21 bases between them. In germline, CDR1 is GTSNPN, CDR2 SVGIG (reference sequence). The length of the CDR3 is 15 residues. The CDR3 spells CAWTRLFGGNAEAFF. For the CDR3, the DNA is TGTGCCTGGACCCGATTATTCGGGGGTAACGCTGAAGCTTTCTTT.

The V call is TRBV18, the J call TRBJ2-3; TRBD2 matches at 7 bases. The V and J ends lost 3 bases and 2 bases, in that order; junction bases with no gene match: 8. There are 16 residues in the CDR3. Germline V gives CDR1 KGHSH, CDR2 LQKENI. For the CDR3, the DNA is TGTGCCAGCTCACCGAGTAAACAGCGGGACACAGATACGCAGTATTTT. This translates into CASSPSKQRDTDTQYF.

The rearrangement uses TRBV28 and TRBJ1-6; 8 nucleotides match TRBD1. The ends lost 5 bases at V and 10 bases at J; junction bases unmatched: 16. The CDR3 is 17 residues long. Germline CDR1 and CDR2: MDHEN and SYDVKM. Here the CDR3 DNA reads TGTGCCAGCAGTCCCCTGGGTGGACAGGGTTACGGGTCACCCCTCCACTTT. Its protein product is CASSPLGGQGYGSPLHF.

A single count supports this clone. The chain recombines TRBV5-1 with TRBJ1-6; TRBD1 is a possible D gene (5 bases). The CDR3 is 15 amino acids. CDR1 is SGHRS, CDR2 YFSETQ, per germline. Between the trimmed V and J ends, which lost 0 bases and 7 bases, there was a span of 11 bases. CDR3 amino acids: CASSLGAGINSPLHF. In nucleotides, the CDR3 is TGCGCCAGCAGCTTGGGGGCAGGGATCAATTCACCCCTCCACTTT. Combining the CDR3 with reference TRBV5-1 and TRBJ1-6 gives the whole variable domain KAGVTQTPRYLIKTRGQQVTLSCSPISGHRSVSWYQQTPGQGLQFLFEYFSETQRNKGNFPGRFSGRQFSNSRSEMNVSTLELGDSALYLCASSLGAGINSPLHFGNGTRLTVT.

CDR3 in DNA: TGTGCCAGCAGTGGGACTAGCGGGAGTAATCACAATGAGCAGTTCTTC. This translates into CASSGTSGSNHNEQFF. The gene calls are TRBV6-1 and TRBJ2-1; 13 bases align to TRBD2. J gave up 5 bases and V 4 bases, and 5 bases lay outside the gene matches. This CDR3 spans 16 amino acids. From germline, CDR1 is MNHNS and CDR2 SASEGT.